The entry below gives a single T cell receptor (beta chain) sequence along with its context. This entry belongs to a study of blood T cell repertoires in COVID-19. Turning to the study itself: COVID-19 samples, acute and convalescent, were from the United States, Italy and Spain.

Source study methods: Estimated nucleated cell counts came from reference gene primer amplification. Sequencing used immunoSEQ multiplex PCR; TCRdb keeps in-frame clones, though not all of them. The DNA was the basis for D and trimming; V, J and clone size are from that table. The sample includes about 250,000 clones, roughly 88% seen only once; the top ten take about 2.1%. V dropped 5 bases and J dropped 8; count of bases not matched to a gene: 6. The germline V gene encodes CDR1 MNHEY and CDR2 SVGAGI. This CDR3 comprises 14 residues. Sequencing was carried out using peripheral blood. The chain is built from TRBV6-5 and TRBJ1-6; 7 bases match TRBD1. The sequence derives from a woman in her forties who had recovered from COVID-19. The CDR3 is CASSKTGEHSPLHF. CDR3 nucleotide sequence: TGTGCCAGCAGTAAAACAGGGGAGCATTCACCCCTCCACTTT.